This is a list of T cell receptor beta chains from one sample in a study of cytomegalovirus exposure and HLA in healthy donors. Measured with immunoSEQ multiplex PCR; TCRdb has only the in-frame clones, and not every one. In the table there are 200,000 to 300,000 clones, approximately 81% of which are singletons. Sequenced input: PBMCs. Receptor source: a woman aged 55-70 years in good health and CMV-seropositive. The CDR3 runs from the conserved cysteine through the conserved F or W. A D gene is named only where the DNA matches it firmly. Clone sizes are given selectively: once, few, many, or a class where the clone is expanded.

TRBV19	TRBJ2-7	.	TRBD1	TGTGCCAGTAGAAACTGGACAGGGTATCTGAGCGAGCAGTACTTC	CASRNWTGYLSEQYF
TRBV5-4	TRBJ1-1	.	.	TGTGCCAGCAGCTCAGGGAACTACATGAACACTGAAGCTTTCTTT	CASSSGNYMNTEAFF
TRBV5-5	TRBJ2-6	.	.	TGTGCCAGCAGCTTGGCCTCAGTAAAAGGGGCCAACGTCCTGACTTTC	CASSLASVKGANVLTF
TRBV27	TRBJ2-1	.	TRBD1	TGTGCCAGCAGTTTAGCAGGGGGTGATGAGCAGTTCTTC	CASSLAGGDEQFF
TRBV6-5	TRBJ1-2	.	TRBD1	TGTGCCAGCAGTTACTCGCAGGGGGCATATGGCTACACCTTC	CASSYSQGAYGYTF
TRBV5-6	TRBJ1-1	.	.	TGTGCCAGCAGCTTGACGGGAGGGACTGAAGCTTTCTTT	CASSLTGGTEAFF
TRBV12-5	TRBJ2-2	.	.	TGTGCTAGTGGTTTGGGGAGCGGGGAGCTGTTTTTT	CASGLGSGELFF
TRBV19	TRBJ1-5	.	TRBD1	TGTGCCAGTAGCAAAGACAGGGGCCGTAATCAGCCCCAGCATTTT	CASSKDRGRNQPQHF
TRBV6-1	TRBJ1-2	medium-sized	.	TGTGCCAGCAGTGTTGTGGCACGAACACAGGAGCGATACACCTTC	CASSVVARTQERYTF
TRBV6-5	TRBJ2-7	.	TRBD2	TGTGCCAGCAGACATAGCGGGAGGAGCTCCTACGAGCAGTACTTC	CASRHSGRSSYEQYF
TRBV6-1	TRBJ1-5	.	.	TGTGCCAGCAACCTCGGGGGGGGGCGCGGGCAGCCCCAGCATTTT	CASNLGGGRGQPQHF
TRBV9	TRBJ2-3	.	TRBD2	TGTGCCAGCAGCCCCCGGGGTAGCGGGGATACGCAGTATTTT	CASSPRGSGDTQYF
TRBV29-1	TRBJ2-1	.	.	TGCAGCGTTGACGATAGCGGCTCCTACAATGAGCAGTTCTTC	CSVDDSGSYNEQFF
TRBV2	TRBJ1-5	once	TRBD1	TGTGCCAGCAGTGCAGGGGGCCCAAGCAATCAGCCCCAGCATTTT	CASSAGGPSNQPQHF
TRBV6-5	TRBJ1-1	.	TRBD1	TGTGCCAGCCACAGGGGTGGAAACACTGAAGCTTTCTTT	CASHRGGNTEAFF
TRBV10-1	TRBJ2-7	.	TRBD1	TGCGCCATCCCCCGGGACAGGGACTCCTACGAGCAGTACTTC	CAIPRDRDSYEQYF
TRBV9	TRBJ2-3	once	TRBD2	TGTGCCAGCAGCGTAGCTACGATGACTAGCGGAATCACAGATACGCAGTATTTT	CASSVATMTSGITDTQYF
TRBV6-6	TRBJ2-5	.	TRBD2	TGTGCCAGCAGACGTAGCGGGAGGGGAGAGACCCAGTACTTC	CASRRSGRGETQYF
TRBV6-5	TRBJ2-7	.	TRBD1	TGTGCCAGCAGTTCAGGACAGGGAGGGCAGTACTTC	CASSSGQGGQYF
TRBV2	TRBJ2-3	once	TRBD2	TGTGCCAGCAGAACGATTAATAGCGGGAGCACAGATACGCAGTATTTT	CASRTINSGSTDTQYF
TRBV6-8	TRBJ2-3	.	.	TGTGCCAGCAGTTACTGGCCCTTGACAGATACGCAGTATTTT	CASSYWPLTDTQYF
TRBV7-3	TRBJ2-1	once	.	TGTGCCAGCAGCTTGGGGGGAAGCTCCTACAATGAGCAGCTCTTC	CASSLGGSSYNEQLF
TRBV7-2	TRBJ1-2	.	.	TGTGCCAGCAGCCCCCTTTACACAGGCGGCTATGGCTACACCTTC	CASSPLYTGGYGYTF
TRBV5-1	TRBJ1-1	few	TRBD1	TGCGCCAGCATTAGGGGCCCAGGGGGAAGGTACACTGAAGCTTTCTTT	CASIRGPGGRYTEAFF
TRBV7-9	TRBJ1-5	.	.	TGTGCCAGCAGCGTGGGCGGGGGAAATCAGCCCCAGCATTTT	CASSVGGGNQPQHF
TRBV4-2	TRBJ2-1	.	.	TGTGCCAGCAGCCAATTTTTAGACTCCCTGTTGTTCTTC	CASSQFLDSLLFF
TRBV5-1	TRBJ1-2	once	TRBD1	TGCGCCAGCAGCGAGGGGACAGCGGTCTATGGCTACACCTTC	CASSEGTAVYGYTF
TRBV19	TRBJ1-1	.	.	TGTGCCAGTAGTATGCCGGGGTCGAACACTGAAGCTTTCTTT	CASSMPGSNTEAFF
TRBV28	TRBJ1-6	few	.	TGTGCCAGCAGATACGTAGCGCACGGGCCCTCGGGTTCACCCCTCCACTTT	CASRYVAHGPSGSPLHF
TRBV12-5	TRBJ2-1	.	TRBD2	TGTGCTAGTGGTTTGGCCTCCGGGACTAGCGGGAGGGCCAATGAGCAGTTCTTC	CASGLASGTSGRANEQFF
TRBV6-1	TRBJ2-5	.	.	TGTGCCAGCTCGCAGGGGGGACAAGAGACCCAGTACTTC	CASSQGGQETQYF